Listed below are T cell receptor delta chains from one sample, sequenced in a study of Vδ1+ human thymocytes. TCRdb made new clone calls on the multiplex PCR reads using CATT. The data hold 20,000 to 25,000 delta-chain clones, with over 25% observed a single time. The source material was Vdelta1+ gamma-delta thymocytes from the thymus. These receptors came from a boy under three years old who had congenital heart surgery. Both conserved end residues are part of each CDR3. A D gene is named only where the DNA matches it firmly. The size field is filled for only some rows; it gives once, few, many or a size class.

clone_size d_call j_call v_call cdr3_nt cdr3_aa
. . TRDJ1 TRDV1 TGTGCTGTTGCCGAGGTGTACACGGTTTACACCGATAAACTCATCTTT CAVAEVYTVYTDKLIF
. . TRDJ1 TRDV1 TGTGCTCTTAGACGCCGAGGGGGGGTGCCCTTCTACACCGATAAACTCATCTTT CALRRRGGVPFYTDKLIF
few TRDD3 TRDJ1 TRDV1 TGTGCTCTTGGGGAACTTTCCCAGTCGGGGGATAAACCAACCGATAAACTCATCTTT CALGELSQSGDKPTDKLIF
few . TRDJ1 TRDV1 TGTGCTCTTGGGGAACTCGAGAACCCCGGGTTGGGGATGTACACCGATAAACTCATCTTT CALGELENPGLGMYTDKLIF
few . TRDJ1 TRDV1 TGTGCTCTTGGGGTCTTCTACGCCAGGGGGGGAAAGGCCGATAAACTCATCTTT CALGVFYARGGKADKLIF
. TRDD3 TRDJ1 TRDV1 TGTGCTCTTGGGGAAAGCCCAATCCTAGGGCTGGGGGAGCGGCAACTCATCTTT CALGESPILGLGERQLIF
medium-sized TRDD3 TRDJ1 TRDV1 TGTGCTCTTGGGGAACCAACCCTGGGGGATAGTAGGACCGATAAACTCATCTTT CALGEPTLGDSRTDKLIF
. TRDD2 TRDJ1 TRDV1 TGTGCTCTTGGGGAACTCCTATTTCCTACCGTCGGACTCATCTTT CALGELLFPTVGLIF
. . TRDJ1 TRDV1 TGTGCTCTTGGGGAATATTGCGTACTGGGCGCTAGGAATGTCGATAAACTCATCTTT CALGEYCVLGARNVDKLIF
few . TRDJ1 TRDV1 TGTGCTCTTGGGGAAAGTGGGGCTGGGAGGTTGTACACCGATAAACTCATCTTT CALGESGAGRLYTDKLIF
. TRDD3 TRDJ1 TRDV1 TGTGCTCTTGGGGAACCCTCGAACTGGGGGATACCGACCTACACCGATAAACTCATCTTT CALGEPSNWGIPTYTDKLIF
. . TRDJ1 TRDV1 TGTGCTCTTGGGGAAGTCCCTTCTAGAGAACCTACTTCTGAACTCATCTTT CALGEVPSREPTSELIF
. TRDD3 TRDJ1 TRDV1 TGTGCTCTTGGCCCTACCGGGGGATACTTTTACACCGATAAACTCATCTTT CALGPTGGYFYTDKLIF
. TRDD3 TRDJ1 TRDV1 TGTGCTCTTGGGGATTTTTGGGTACGGCTGGGGGAGACTAAACTCATCTTT CALGDFWVRLGETKLIF
few TRDD3 TRDJ1 TRDV1 TGTGCTCTTGGGGGATCTTCCCTGGCGGGGGATCTAAACACCGATAAACTCATCTTT CALGGSSLAGDLNTDKLIF
. TRDD3 TRDJ1 TRDV1 TGTGCTCTTGGGGAACTTGGGGCTGACCATCTTAACTTACTGGGGGACCCCACCGATAAACTCATCTTT CALGELGADHLNLLGDPTDKLIF
. TRDD2 TRDJ1 TRDV1 TGTGCTCTTGGGGAAACGCGCCTTCCTACTGACTCTGGGGGCCGGGGGACCGATAAACTCATCTTT CALGETRLPTDSGGRGTDKLIF
medium-sized . TRDJ1 TRDV1 TGTGCTCTTGGGGAACGGGGGCCTTCCCTGGAAAACACCGATAAACTCATCTTT CALGERGPSLENTDKLIF
. TRDD3 TRDJ1 TRDV1 TGTGCTCTTGGGACCCTTCCTCCACCCCTCCCTTACTGGGGGATCATTCACATCGATAAACTCATCTTT CALGTLPPPLPYWGIIHIDKLIF
few TRDD3 TRDJ1 TRDV1 TGTGCTCTTGGGGAACTCCTTAAGTACTGGGGGATCTTGGACACCGATAAACTCATCTTT CALGELLKYWGILDTDKLIF